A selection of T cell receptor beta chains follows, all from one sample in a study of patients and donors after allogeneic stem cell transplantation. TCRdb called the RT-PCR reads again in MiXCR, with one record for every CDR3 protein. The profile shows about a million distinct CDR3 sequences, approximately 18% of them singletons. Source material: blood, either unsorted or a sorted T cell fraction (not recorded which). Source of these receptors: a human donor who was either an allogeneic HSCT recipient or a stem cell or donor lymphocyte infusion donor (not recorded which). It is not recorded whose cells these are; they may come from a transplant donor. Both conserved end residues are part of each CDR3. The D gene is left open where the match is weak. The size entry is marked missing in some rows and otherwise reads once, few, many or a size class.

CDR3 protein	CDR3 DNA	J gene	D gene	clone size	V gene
CASSTPMTSYEQYF	TGTGCCAGCAGCACCCCGATGACCTCCTACGAGCAGTACTTC	TRBJ2-7	NA	NA	TRBV7-9
CASSPLRGAIEQFF	TGTGCCAGCAGCCCCCTCAGGGGGGCGATAGAGCAGTTCTTC	TRBJ2-1	NA	few	TRBV11-2
CASSLFGDGNEQYF	TGTGCCAGCAGCTTATTTGGGGACGGGAACGAGCAGTACTTC	TRBJ2-7	NA	few	TRBV7-9
CSVSGNWNNEQFF	TGCAGCGTTTCCGGCAACTGGAACAATGAGCAGTTCTTC	TRBJ2-1	NA	once	TRBV29-1
CASSETVLRGNGYTF	TGTGCCAGCAGTGAGACCGTGCTTCGGGGAAATGGCTACACCTTC	TRBJ1-2	NA	NA	TRBV2
CASSEGSRYQETQYF	TGTGCCAGCAGTGAGGGTAGTAGGTACCAAGAGACCCAGTACTTC	TRBJ2-5	NA	NA	TRBV25-1
CATSDLRGMSSDTQYF	TGTGCCACCAGTGATCTCAGGGGGATGAGTTCAGATACGCAGTATTTT	TRBJ2-3	TRBD1	once	TRBV24-1
CATSDRSNYGYTF	TGTGCCACCTCCGACAGGTCTAACTATGGCTACACCTTC	TRBJ1-2	NA	many	TRBV24-1
CASSFLPIEQFF	TGTGCCAGCAGTTTTCTCCCTATTGAGCAGTTCTTC	TRBJ2-1	NA	NA	TRBV12-3/TRBV12-4
CASGVRQGQTSYNSPLHF	TGTGCCAGCGGCGTTCGACAGGGACAGACCTCCTATAATTCACCCCTCCACTTT	TRBJ1-6	TRBD1	many	TRBV6-2/TRBV6-3
CASSSHRVAEAFF	TGTGCCAGCAGCTCCCACAGGGTCGCTGAAGCTTTCTTT	TRBJ1-1	NA	few	TRBV7-2
CASSPYRGRQPQHF	TGCGCCAGCAGCCCTTACAGGGGGCGACAGCCCCAGCATTTT	TRBJ1-5	TRBD1	few	TRBV4-3
CASSSQGAPQGGQHF	TGTGCCAGCAGTAGCCAGGGGGCTCCTCAGGGGGGCCAGCATTTT	TRBJ1-5	TRBD1	NA	TRBV12-3/TRBV12-4
CASSQVSSGDFQETQYF	TGTGCCAGCAGCCAAGTCTCTAGCGGGGATTTCCAAGAGACCCAGTACTTC	TRBJ2-5	TRBD2	few	TRBV4-2
CASSIVIGTGSYEQYF	TGTGCCAGCAGCATTGTCATCGGGACAGGGTCCTACGAGCAGTACTTC	TRBJ2-7	TRBD1	NA	TRBV11-3
CASSWGQRRAYGYTF	TGCGCCAGCAGCTGGGGACAGCGGAGGGCTTATGGCTACACCTTC	TRBJ1-2	TRBD1	NA	TRBV5-1
CASSLDFNPRGEQFF	TGTGCCAGCAGCTTAGATTTTAACCCCCGGGGGGAGCAGTTCTTC	TRBJ2-1	NA	few	TRBV11-2
CATSDPTHPDKSSYNEQFF	TGTGCCACCAGTGATCCCACCCACCCGGACAAGAGCTCCTACAATGAGCAGTTCTTC	TRBJ2-1	NA	NA	TRBV24-1
CASSPRSLTGELFF	TGTGCCAGCAGCCCGAGGAGTCTTACCGGGGAGCTGTTTTTT	TRBJ2-2	NA	few	TRBV4-2
CASSRDRGPHSGNTIYF	TGTGCCAGCAGCCGGGACAGGGGGCCCCACTCTGGAAACACCATATATTTT	TRBJ1-3	TRBD1	NA	TRBV7-9
CASSLAGYTYNEQFF	TGCGCCAGCAGCTTGGCGGGGTACACCTACAATGAGCAGTTCTTC	TRBJ2-1	NA	few	TRBV5-1
CASSAQTGNNQPQHF	TGTGCCAGCAGTGCACAGACAGGGAACAATCAGCCCCAGCATTTT	TRBJ1-5	TRBD1	NA	TRBV12-3/TRBV12-4
CASSFMGLAQNTGELFF	TGTGCCAGCAGTTTTATGGGACTAGCACAGAACACCGGGGAGCTGTTTTTT	TRBJ2-2	TRBD2	many	TRBV12-3/TRBV12-4
CASSPRTLSYNEQFF	TGCGCCAGCAGCCCACGAACCCTTTCCTACAATGAGCAGTTCTTC	TRBJ2-1	NA	NA	TRBV5-1
CASSYSGGPPSYNEQFF	TGTGCCAGCAGCTATAGCGGGGGGCCCCCCTCCTACAATGAGCAGTTCTTC	TRBJ2-1	TRBD2	NA	TRBV7-2
CASSPPFPGSNQPQHF	TGCGCCAGCAGCCCGCCATTTCCAGGGAGCAATCAGCCCCAGCATTTT	TRBJ1-5	NA	NA	TRBV4-1
CASSLAPRPAGELFF	TGTGCCAGCAGCTTGGCCCCCCGGCCGGCCGGGGAGCTGTTTTTT	TRBJ2-2	NA	few	TRBV5-6
CASSSGQGATGNSPLHF	TGCGCCAGCAGCTCTGGACAGGGGGCTACAGGGAATTCACCCCTCCACTTT	TRBJ1-6	TRBD1	few	TRBV5-1
CASSPGAGGFQETQYF	TGTGCCAGCAGCCCAGGGGCGGGGGGCTTCCAAGAGACCCAGTACTTC	TRBJ2-5	TRBD2	NA	TRBV7-8
CASSPTLGGNTEAFF	TGTGCCAGCAGCCCGACGTTGGGAGGGAACACTGAAGCTTTCTTT	TRBJ1-1	NA	few	TRBV7-2
CASSLTVSSIYNEQFF	TGTGCCAGCAGCTTAACCGTATCCTCTATATACAATGAGCAGTTCTTC	TRBJ2-1	NA	NA	TRBV7-3
CASSLVGQGFMNTEAFF	TGTGCCAGCAGCTTGGTGGGACAGGGCTTCATGAACACTGAAGCTTTCTTT	TRBJ1-1	TRBD1	NA	TRBV5-5
CASSRTGIPNTGELFF	TGTGCCAGTAGTCGTACAGGGATACCGAACACCGGGGAGCTGTTTTTT	TRBJ2-2	NA	once	TRBV19
CASTRDRTYGYTF	TGTGCCAGTACGAGGGACAGGACCTATGGCTACACCTTC	TRBJ1-2	TRBD1	NA	TRBV19
CASSPRIKETQYF	TGTGCCAGCAGCCCTAGAATAAAAGAGACCCAGTACTTC	TRBJ2-5	NA	NA	TRBV12-3/TRBV12-4
CASSESRGYQETQYF	TGTGCCAGCAGTGAATCGCGGGGGTACCAAGAGACCCAGTACTTC	TRBJ2-5	TRBD2	NA	TRBV25-1
CASSLGTGGGHHNEQFF	TGTGCCAGCAGTTTAGGGACTGGCGGGGGGCATCACAATGAGCAGTTCTTC	TRBJ2-1	TRBD2	few	TRBV12-3/TRBV12-4
CASSPMMDRANTEAFF	TGCGCCAGCAGCCCAATGATGGACAGGGCCAACACTGAAGCTTTCTTT	TRBJ1-1	TRBD1	few	TRBV5-1
CASSLGQGTLMKKLFF	TGTGCCAGCAGTTTAGGACAGGGGACGTTAATGAAAAAACTGTTTTTT	TRBJ1-4	TRBD1	NA	TRBV12-3/TRBV12-4
CASSEATGGNQPQHF	TGTGCCAGCAGTGAAGCGACAGGGGGAAATCAGCCCCAGCATTTT	TRBJ1-5	TRBD1	once	TRBV6-1
CASSEDWAGRRQPQHF	TGTGCCAGCAGTGAAGACTGGGCAGGGAGGAGGCAGCCCCAGCATTTT	TRBJ1-5	NA	NA	TRBV2
CSGYRGEGETQYF	TGCAGCGGGTACAGGGGTGAAGGCGAGACCCAGTACTTC	TRBJ2-5	TRBD1	few	TRBV29-1
CAIRAEREGHNEQFF	TGTGCCATCAGAGCAGAGCGGGAGGGGCACAATGAGCAGTTCTTC	TRBJ2-1	TRBD2	NA	TRBV10-3
CASSLGGTRGRRTEAFF	TGTGCCAGCAGCTTAGGGGGCACGCGGGGCCGGCGGACTGAAGCTTTCTTT	TRBJ1-1	NA	few	TRBV7-8
CASSGGAVHEQYF	TGTGCCAGCAGTGGGGGGGCGGTCCACGAGCAGTACTTC	TRBJ2-7	NA	NA	TRBV12-3/TRBV12-4
CASSLGGGPNPYEQYF	TGCGCCAGCAGCTTGGGGGGAGGTCCTAACCCCTACGAGCAGTACTTC	TRBJ2-7	NA	NA	TRBV5-1
CASTQGHLTGELFF	TGTGCCAGCACCCAGGGACACCTCACCGGGGAGCTGTTTTTT	TRBJ2-2	NA	few	TRBV3-1
CASSLSVKYSNQPQHF	TGTGCCAGCAGTTTATCAGTTAAGTATAGCAATCAGCCCCAGCATTTT	TRBJ1-5	NA	NA	TRBV12-3/TRBV12-4
CASTPAGVGQPQHF	TGTGCCAGCACCCCCGCGGGGGTGGGACAGCCCCAGCATTTT	TRBJ1-5	NA	NA	TRBV6-1
CASSSSLRYEQYF	TGCGCCAGCAGCTCGTCGCTACGCTACGAGCAGTACTTC	TRBJ2-7	NA	NA	TRBV5-1
CASSQRDASVIQYF	TGTGCCAGCAGCCAACGTGATGCGTCAGTCATTCAGTACTTC	TRBJ2-4	NA	NA	TRBV6-1
CASSSLGPTGTEAFF	TGCGCCAGCAGCTCGCTAGGACCAACGGGCACTGAAGCTTTCTTT	TRBJ1-1	NA	NA	TRBV5-1
CSARDGTGYEQYF	TGCAGTGCTAGAGATGGGACAGGCTACGAGCAGTACTTC	TRBJ2-7	TRBD1	NA	TRBV20-1
CASSLGVRGGDGYTF	TGTGCCAGCAGCTTAGGAGTTCGTGGGGGCGATGGCTACACCTTC	TRBJ1-2	NA	few	TRBV7-9